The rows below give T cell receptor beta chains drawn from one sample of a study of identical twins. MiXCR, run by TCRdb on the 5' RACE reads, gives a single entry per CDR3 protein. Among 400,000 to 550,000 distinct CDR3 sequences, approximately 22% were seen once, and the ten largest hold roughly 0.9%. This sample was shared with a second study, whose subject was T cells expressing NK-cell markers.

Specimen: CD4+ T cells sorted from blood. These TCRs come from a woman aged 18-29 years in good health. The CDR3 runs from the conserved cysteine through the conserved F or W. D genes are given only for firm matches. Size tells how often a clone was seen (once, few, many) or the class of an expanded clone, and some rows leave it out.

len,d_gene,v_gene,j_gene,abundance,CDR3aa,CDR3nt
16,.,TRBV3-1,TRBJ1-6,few,CASSSYGGRLNSPLHF,TGTGCCAGCAGCTCCTACGGCGGACGGCTAAATTCACCCCTCCACTTT
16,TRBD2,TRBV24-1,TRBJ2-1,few,CATSDQTSGRASEQFF,TGTGCCACCAGTGACCAAACTAGCGGGAGGGCCAGTGAGCAGTTCTTC
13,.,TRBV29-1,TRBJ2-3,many,CSVALALRDTQYF,TGCAGCGTTGCGTTGGCGCTACGGGATACGCAGTATTTT
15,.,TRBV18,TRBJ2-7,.,CASSPQGGTTREQYF,TGTGCCAGCTCACCACAGGGGGGGACCACCCGCGAGCAGTACTTC
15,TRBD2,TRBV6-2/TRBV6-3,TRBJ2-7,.,CASRRSGSSSYEQYF,TGTGCCAGCAGACGTAGCGGGAGTAGCTCCTACGAGCAGTACTTC
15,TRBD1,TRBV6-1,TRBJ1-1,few,CASTWDRGRNTEAFF,TGTGCCAGCACCTGGGACAGGGGGCGGAACACTGAAGCTTTCTTT
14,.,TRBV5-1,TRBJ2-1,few,CASSPGSGVNEQFF,TGCGCCAGCAGCCCAGGATCAGGGGTCAATGAGCAGTTCTTC
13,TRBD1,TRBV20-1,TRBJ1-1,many,CSAGQGLNTEAFF,TGCAGTGCCGGACAGGGTTTGAACACTGAAGCTTTCTTT
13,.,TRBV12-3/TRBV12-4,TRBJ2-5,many,CASSITTWGTQYF,TGTGCCAGCAGCATAACAACTTGGGGGACCCAGTACTTC
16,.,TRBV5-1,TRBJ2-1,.,CASSRNTRGSYNEQFF,TGCGCCAGCAGCCGTAATACAAGGGGTTCCTACAATGAGCAGTTCTTC
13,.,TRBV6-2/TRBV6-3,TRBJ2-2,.,CASSHVNTGELFF,TGTGCCAGCAGTCACGTTAACACCGGGGAGCTGTTTTTT
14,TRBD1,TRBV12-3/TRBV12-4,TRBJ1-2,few,CASSSTGDLGGYTF,TGTGCCAGCAGTTCCACAGGGGACTTGGGGGGCTACACCTTC
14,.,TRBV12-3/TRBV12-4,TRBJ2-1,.,CASSITARANEQFF,TGTGCCAGCAGTATAACTGCTAGGGCCAATGAGCAGTTCTTC
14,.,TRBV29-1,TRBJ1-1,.,CSVVGFAQNTEAFF,TGCAGCGTTGTAGGGTTTGCCCAGAACACTGAAGCTTTCTTT
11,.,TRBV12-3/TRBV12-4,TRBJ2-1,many,CASSLGSGQFF,TGTGCCAGCAGTTTAGGGTCTGGGCAGTTCTTC
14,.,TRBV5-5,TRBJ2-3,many,CASSVLGSTDTQYF,TGTGCCAGCAGCGTGTTGGGCAGCACAGATACGCAGTATTTT
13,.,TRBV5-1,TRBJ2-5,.,CASSLVNQETQYF,TGCGCCAGCAGCCTCGTCAACCAAGAGACCCAGTACTTC
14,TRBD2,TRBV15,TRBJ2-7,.,CATSKAGAFYEQYF,TGTGCCACCAGCAAAGCGGGAGCCTTCTACGAGCAGTACTTC
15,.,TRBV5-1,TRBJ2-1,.,CASSFAAPSYNEQFF,TGCGCCAGCAGCTTCGCGGCTCCCTCCTACAATGAGCAGTTCTTC
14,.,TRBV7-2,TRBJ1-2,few,CASSQDGVNYGYTF,TGTGCCAGCAGCCAGGACGGAGTTAACTATGGCTACACCTTC
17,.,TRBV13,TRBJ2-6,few,CASRTGGPYSGANVLTF,TGTGCCAGCCGAACCGGCGGCCCGTACTCTGGGGCCAACGTCCTGACTTTC
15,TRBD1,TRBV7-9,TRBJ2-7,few,CASSFRQGIAGEQYF,TGTGCCAGCAGCTTTAGACAGGGGATTGCAGGAGAGCAGTACTTC
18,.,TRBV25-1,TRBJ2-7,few,CASSGLLYPTSRDYEQYF,TGTGCCAGCAGTGGGCTTTTGTACCCCACATCCCGAGACTACGAGCAGTACTTC
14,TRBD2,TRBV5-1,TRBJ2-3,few,CATKAGGVTDTQYF,TGCGCCACCAAAGCGGGGGGCGTAACAGATACGCAGTATTTT
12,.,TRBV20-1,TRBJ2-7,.,CSALERGYEQYF,TGCAGTGCCTTGGAGAGGGGGTACGAGCAGTACTTC
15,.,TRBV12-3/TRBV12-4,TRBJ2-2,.,CASSPGGSLTGELFF,TGTGCCAGCAGCCCTGGGGGGAGTTTAACCGGGGAGCTGTTTTTT
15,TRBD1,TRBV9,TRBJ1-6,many,CASTATGARNSPLHF,TGTGCCAGCACGGCGACAGGGGCGAGGAATTCACCCCTCCACTTT
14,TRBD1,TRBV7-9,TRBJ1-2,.,CASSPRGQDYGYTF,TGTGCCAGCAGCCCGCGGGGACAGGACTATGGCTACACCTTC
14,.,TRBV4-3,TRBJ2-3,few,CASSQDYRTDTQYF,TGCGCCAGCAGCCAAGACTACCGCACAGATACGCAGTATTTT
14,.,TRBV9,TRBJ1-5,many,CASSVTQGRQPQHF,TGTGCCAGCAGCGTCACACAGGGAAGGCAGCCCCAGCATTTT
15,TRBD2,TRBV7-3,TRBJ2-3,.,CASSLSTSGGVRQYF,TGTGCCAGCAGCTTATCGACTAGCGGGGGAGTGAGGCAGTATTTT
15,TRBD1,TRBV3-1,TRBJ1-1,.,CASSPRDRGYTEAFF,TGTGCCAGCAGCCCCCGGGACAGGGGGTACACTGAAGCTTTCTTT
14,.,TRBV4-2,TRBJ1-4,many,CASSPTSLNEKLFF,TGTGCCAGCAGCCCGACAAGCTTAAATGAAAAACTGTTTTTT
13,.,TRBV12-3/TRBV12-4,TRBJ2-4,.,CASSMGARGIQYF,TGTGCCAGCAGTATGGGAGCCAGGGGCATTCAGTACTTC
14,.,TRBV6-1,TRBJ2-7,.,CASRIQVSSYEQYF,TGTGCCAGCCGAATCCAGGTTAGCTCCTACGAGCAGTACTTC
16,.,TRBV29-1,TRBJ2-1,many,CSVAHGAEGYHNEQFF,TGCAGCGTTGCCCACGGAGCCGAGGGATACCACAATGAGCAGTTCTTC
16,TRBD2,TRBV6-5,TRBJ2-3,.,CASDPGLAGGTDTQYF,TGTGCCAGTGACCCGGGACTAGCGGGGGGCACAGATACGCAGTATTTT
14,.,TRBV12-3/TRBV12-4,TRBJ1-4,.,CASRGLSTNEKLFF,TGTGCCAGCAGGGGGTTATCGACTAATGAAAAACTGTTTTTT
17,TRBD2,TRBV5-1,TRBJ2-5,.,CASSHYPTSGRAETQYF,TGCGCCAGCAGCCACTACCCGACTAGCGGGAGGGCGGAGACCCAGTACTTC
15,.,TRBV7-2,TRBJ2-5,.,CASSSGPPPRETQYF,TGTGCCAGCAGCTCAGGACCACCACCTCGGGAGACCCAGTACTTC
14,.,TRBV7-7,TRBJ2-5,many,CASSPPRGQETQYF,TGTGCCAGCAGCCCGCCTCGAGGCCAAGAGACCCAGTACTTC
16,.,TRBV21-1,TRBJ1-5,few,CASSSRAGGLNQPQHF,TGTGCCAGCAGCTCTAGGGCGGGGGGTCTGAATCAGCCCCAGCATTTT
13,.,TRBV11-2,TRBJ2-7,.,CASSTRSLPVQYF,TGTGCCAGCAGCACCCGGTCCCTACCCGTGCAGTACTTC
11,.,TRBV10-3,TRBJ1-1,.,CAIQKNTEAFF,TGTGCCATCCAGAAGAACACTGAAGCTTTCTTT
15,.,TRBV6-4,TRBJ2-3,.,CASSDSRGAGDTQYF,TGTGCCAGCAGTGACTCGAGGGGGGCCGGGGATACGCAGTATTTT
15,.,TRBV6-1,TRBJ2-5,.,CASRPPGQTSGSQYF,TGTGCCAGCAGGCCCCCTGGCCAGACCAGCGGTTCCCAGTACTTC
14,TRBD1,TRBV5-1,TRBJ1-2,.,CASSGIWTGNGYTF,TGCGCCAGCAGCGGTATATGGACAGGGAATGGCTACACCTTC